This TCR beta chain was documented in a study of cytomegalovirus exposure and HLA in healthy donors. Vbeta (60) and Jbeta (13) primers were used in the PCR. The assay was immunoSEQ multiplex PCR, and TCRdb's table has in-frame clones only and misses some. The data contain some 190,000 clones, 76% of them singletons. Trimming left V 0 bases short and J 7 bases short, with 4 bases between. The germline CDR1 and CDR2 sequences are ENHRY and SYGVKD. CDR3 length equals 12 residues. This TCR was sampled from a man between 18 and 35 years old in good health and CMV-seronegative. Sequencing input: PBMCs. The chain employs TRBV10-3 and TRBJ1-5; D is unresolved. The CDR3 protein is CAISESEQPQHF. In DNA, the CDR3 is TGTGCCATCAGTGAGTCGGAGCAGCCCCAGCATTTT.